This T cell receptor (beta chain) was identified in a study of human T cells and chemical hapten exposure. The overall study: Alopecia universalis, totalis or areata was present in patients who were mostly female. General study results and limits: Alopecia affected the donors, so their immune response may differ from healthy people's. Expanded TCRs created a significantly greater count of big CDR3 similarity clusters than controls did.

The time point is: patch test 1, 2 weeks after DPC sensitization. Treatment given: therapeutic diphenylcyclopropenone sensitization with weekly scalp DPC. About this clonotype: As yet, its antigen is unknown.

Using its own MiXCR run on the RACE reads, TCRdb lists one record per CDR3 protein. The profile shows more than 65,000 distinct CDR3 sequences, under 9% of them singletons. Trimming cost V 6 bases and J 6 bases; bases outside gene matches: 5. This CDR3 contains 14 residues. In germline, CDR1 is ENHRY, CDR2 SYGVKD. The receptor's source is a woman in her twenties or thirties with alopecia areata. Some clones in this sample may be carry-over from other donors' samples. The specimen comprised whole blood, sampled in connection with sensitization to the hapten diphenylcyclopropenone (DPC). The rearrangement uses TRBV10-3 and TRBJ2-3; 11 positions agree with TRBD2. CDR3: CAIRETSGDDTQYF. The CDR3 bases are TGTGCCATCAGGGAGACTAGCGGGGATGATACGCAGTATTTT.